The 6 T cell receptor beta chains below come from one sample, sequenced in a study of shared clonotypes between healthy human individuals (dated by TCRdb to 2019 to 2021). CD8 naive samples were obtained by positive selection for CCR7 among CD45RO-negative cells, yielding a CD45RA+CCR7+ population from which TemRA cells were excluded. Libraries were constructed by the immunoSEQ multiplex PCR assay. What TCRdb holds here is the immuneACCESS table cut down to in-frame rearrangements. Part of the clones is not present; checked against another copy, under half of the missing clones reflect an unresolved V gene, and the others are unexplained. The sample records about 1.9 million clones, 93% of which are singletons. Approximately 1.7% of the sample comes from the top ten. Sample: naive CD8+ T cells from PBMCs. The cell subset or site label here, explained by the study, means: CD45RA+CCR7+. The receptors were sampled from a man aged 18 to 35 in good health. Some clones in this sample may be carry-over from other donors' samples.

The CDR3 region is CASSLDPRGRETQYF. DNA of the CDR3: TGTGCCAGCAGCTTGGACCCTCGGGGCCGGGAGACCCAGTACTTC. This chain uses TRBV5-6 with TRBJ2-5; D possibly matches TRBD1 or TRBD2 (5 bases each). CDR1 SGHDT and CDR2 YYEEEE come from the germline V gene. This CDR3 region has 15 residues. The ends were cut back, 0 bases at V and 5 bases at J, with 14 bases in the middle. Drawing the rest from reference TRBV5-6 and TRBJ2-5, the complete variable domain is DAGVTQSPTHLIKTRGQQVTLRCSPKSGHDTVSWYQQALGQGPQFIFQYYEEEERQRGNFPDRFSGHQFPNYSSELNVNALLLGDSALYLCASSLDPRGRETQYFGPGTRLLVL.

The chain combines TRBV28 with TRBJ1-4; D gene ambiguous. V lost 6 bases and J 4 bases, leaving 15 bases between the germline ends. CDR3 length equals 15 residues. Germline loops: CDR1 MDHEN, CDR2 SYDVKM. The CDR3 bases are TGTGCCAGCAGCTCGAATGGAAGGTATAATGAAAAACTGTTTTTT. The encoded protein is CASSSNGRYNEKLFF.

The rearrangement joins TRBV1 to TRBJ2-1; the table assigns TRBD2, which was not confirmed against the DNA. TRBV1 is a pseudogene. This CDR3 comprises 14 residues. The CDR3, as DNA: TGCACCAGCAGCTGGGGCGGGGCGGACAATGAGCAGTTCTTC. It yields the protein CTSSWGGADNEQFF.

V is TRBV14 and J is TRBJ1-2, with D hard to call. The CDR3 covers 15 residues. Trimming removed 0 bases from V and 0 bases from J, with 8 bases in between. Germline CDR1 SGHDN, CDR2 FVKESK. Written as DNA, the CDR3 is TGTGCCAGCAGCCAAGATTTTCCAGCTAACTATGGCTACACCTTC. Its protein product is CASSQDFPANYGYTF.

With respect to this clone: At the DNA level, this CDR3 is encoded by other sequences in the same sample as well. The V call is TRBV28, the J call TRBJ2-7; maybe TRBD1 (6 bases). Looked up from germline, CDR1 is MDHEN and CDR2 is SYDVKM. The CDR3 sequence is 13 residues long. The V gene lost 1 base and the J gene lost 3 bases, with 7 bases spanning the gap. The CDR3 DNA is TGTGCCAGCAGTTTATTCAGGGGCTACGAGCAGTACTTC. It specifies CASSLFRGYEQYF.

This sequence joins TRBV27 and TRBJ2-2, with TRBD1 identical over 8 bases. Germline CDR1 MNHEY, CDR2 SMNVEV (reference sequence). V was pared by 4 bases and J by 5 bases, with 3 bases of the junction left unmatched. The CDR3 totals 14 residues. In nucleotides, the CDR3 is TGTGCCAGCAGTTCAGGGGGCGTTACCGGGGAGCTGTTTTTT. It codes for CASSSGGVTGELFF.